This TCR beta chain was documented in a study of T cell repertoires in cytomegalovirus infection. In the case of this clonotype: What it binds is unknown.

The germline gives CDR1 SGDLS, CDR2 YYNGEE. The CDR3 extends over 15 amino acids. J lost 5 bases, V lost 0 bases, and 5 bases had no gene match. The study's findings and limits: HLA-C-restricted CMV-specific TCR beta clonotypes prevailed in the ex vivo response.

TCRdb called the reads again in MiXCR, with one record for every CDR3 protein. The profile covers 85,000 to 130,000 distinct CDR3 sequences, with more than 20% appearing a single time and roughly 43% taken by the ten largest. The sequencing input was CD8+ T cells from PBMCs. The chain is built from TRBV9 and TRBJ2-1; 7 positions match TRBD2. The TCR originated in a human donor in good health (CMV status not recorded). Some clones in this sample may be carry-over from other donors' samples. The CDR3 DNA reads TGTGCCAGCAGCGTAGATCGCGGGAGACACAATGAGCAGTTCTTC. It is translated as CASSVDRGRHNEQFF.